The source of this TCR beta chain is a study of human T cells and chemical hapten exposure. Whole-study results and caveats: There were significantly more large CDR3 similarity clusters among expanded TCRs than among controls.

CDR3 length: 16 residues. V gave up 3 bases and J gave up 10 bases; unmatched junction bases: 9. Germline CDR1 MDHEN, CDR2 SYDVKM. Time point of the sample: pre-sensitization, week 0. Treatment specified: therapeutic diphenylcyclopropenone sensitization with weekly scalp DPC. The donor pool consisted of alopecia patients aged 18 to 70 years, considered suitable for DPC. MiXCR, applied by TCRdb to the RACE reads, yields one record per CDR3 protein. The data show 350,000 to 400,000 distinct CDR3 sequences, approximately 5% seen once. For this clonotype: What it binds is not known.

The clonotype was recovered from a woman aged 45-65 years with alopecia areata. Some clones in this sample may be carry-over from other donors' samples. The sequencing used whole blood, collected in connection with sensitization to the hapten diphenylcyclopropenone (DPC). The chain is built from TRBV28 and TRBJ2-1; 13 bases are shared with TRBD2. As DNA, the CDR3 is TGTGCCAGCAGTTTTAATCAGGGACTAGCGGGAAAAGAGCAGTTCTTC. This encodes CASSFNQGLAGKEQFF.